This T cell receptor (beta chain) was sequenced in a study of identical twins. This clonotype has at least ten counts. TCRdb passed the 5' RACE reads through MiXCR, listing each CDR3 protein once. The sample lists around 510,000 distinct CDR3 sequences; over 11% were seen once. Germline V lookup: CDR1 SGHRS, CDR2 YFSETQ. This CDR3 has 16 amino acids. With 4 bases clipped from V and 1 base from J, the junction kept 6 bases outside the gene matches. These data were also reused for a study on yellow fever vaccine responses in identical twins.

The chain recombines TRBV5-1 with TRBJ2-7, with 12 bases fitting TRBD2. This TCR derives from a woman younger than 35 in good health. The sequencing sample was made of CD4+ T cells sorted from blood. CDR3 residues: CASSLLAGGTSYEQYF. CDR3 bases: TGCGCCAGCAGCCTACTAGCGGGGGGCACATCCTACGAGCAGTACTTC.